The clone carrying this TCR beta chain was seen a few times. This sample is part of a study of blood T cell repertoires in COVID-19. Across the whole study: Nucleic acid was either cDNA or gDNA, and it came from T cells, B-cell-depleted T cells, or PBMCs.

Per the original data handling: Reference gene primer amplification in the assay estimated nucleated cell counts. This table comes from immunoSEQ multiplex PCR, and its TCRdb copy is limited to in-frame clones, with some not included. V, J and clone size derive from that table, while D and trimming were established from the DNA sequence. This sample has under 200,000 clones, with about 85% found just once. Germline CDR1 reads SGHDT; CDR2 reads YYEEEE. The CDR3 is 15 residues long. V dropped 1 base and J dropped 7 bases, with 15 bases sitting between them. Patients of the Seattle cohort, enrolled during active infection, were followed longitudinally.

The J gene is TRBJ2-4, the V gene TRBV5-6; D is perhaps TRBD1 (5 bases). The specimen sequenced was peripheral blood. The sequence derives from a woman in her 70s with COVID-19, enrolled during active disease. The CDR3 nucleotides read TGTGCCAGCAGCTTGCGGGCAGGGTTTGGGAACATTCAGTACTTC. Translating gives CASSLRAGFGNIQYF.